Listed below are T cell receptor beta chains from one sample, sequenced in a study of cytomegalovirus exposure and HLA in healthy donors. TCRdb's table, derived via immunoSEQ multiplex PCR, lists solely in-frame clones and lacks some. The sample has some 190,000 clones, 75% to 85% seen once; the top ten hold roughly 1.6%. The sample taken for sequencing was PBMCs. The receptor set was obtained from a woman in her forties or fifties in good health and CMV-seronegative. The CDR3 runs from the conserved cysteine through the conserved F or W. The D gene is left open where the match is weak. The listing skips clone size in some rows; elsewhere it reads once, few, many or a size class.

>.|once|TRBJ2-7|TRBV6-6|14
CASRMRTMSYEQYF
TGTGCCAGCAGGATGCGGACAATGTCCTACGAGCAGTACTTC
>.|.|TRBJ1-4|TRBV28|12
CASSLMEQKLFF
TGTGCCAGCAGTTTAATGGAGCAAAAACTGTTTTTT
>TRBD1|.|TRBJ2-7|TRBV28|14
CASRGTGEAHEQYF
TGTGCCAGCAGGGGGACAGGGGAGGCCCACGAGCAGTACTTC
>TRBD1|.|TRBJ1-1|TRBV27|15
CASSLSGTGDTEAFF
TGTGCCAGCAGTTTATCGGGGACAGGGGACACTGAAGCTTTCTTT
>.|.|TRBJ1-5|TRBV6-5|13
CASSTSIYQPQHF
TGTGCCAGCAGCACATCAATATATCAGCCCCAGCATTTT
>.|.|TRBJ1-2|TRBV5-1|13
CASSPRDSVDYTF
TGCGCCAGCAGCCCCAGAGACAGTGTCGACTACACCTTC
>.|.|TRBJ1-2|TRBV7-9|12
CASSSRGGGYTF
TGTGCCAGCAGCTCAAGGGGGGGAGGCTACACCTTC
>TRBD1|.|TRBJ1-5|TRBV6-1|15
CASSVNRGRDQPQHF
TGTGCCAGCAGTGTAAACAGGGGTCGGGATCAGCCCCAGCATTTT
>TRBD1|.|TRBJ1-1|TRBV28|13
CASSEQGIPEAFF
TGTGCCAGCAGCGAACAGGGGATACCTGAAGCTTTCTTT
>.|.|TRBJ2-7|TRBV10-3|12
CAISEPGYEQYF
TGTGCCATCAGTGAGCCGGGCTACGAGCAGTACTTC
>.|few|TRBJ2-7|TRBV10-3|14
CAISESVTDYEQYF
TGTGCCATCAGTGAGTCTGTGACAGACTACGAGCAGTACTTC
>TRBD1|few|TRBJ1-2|TRBV6-6|14
CASSFPGQGYGYTF
TGTGCCAGCAGTTTCCCGGGACAGGGGTATGGCTACACCTTC
>TRBD2|.|TRBJ2-3|TRBV5-6|16
CASSFWTSGRTDTQYF
TGTGCCAGCAGCTTCTGGACTAGCGGGCGCACAGATACGCAGTATTTT
>.|.|TRBJ2-5|TRBV5-1|16
CASSWGLLGVRETQYF
TGCGCCAGCAGCTGGGGACTTTTAGGTGTAAGAGAGACCCAGTACTTC
>.|.|TRBJ1-2|TRBV30|13
CAWSVNMNYGYTF
TGTGCCTGGAGTGTAAATATGAACTATGGCTACACCTTC
>.|.|TRBJ2-7|TRBV7-8|15
CASSLARGGLSEQYF
TGTGCCAGCAGCTTAGCGCGGGGCGGCCTATCCGAGCAGTACTTC
>.|.|TRBJ1-2|TRBV30|12
CAWSLTGYGYTF
TGTGCCTGGAGTTTAACAGGATATGGCTACACCTTC
>TRBD2|once|TRBJ2-3|TRBV27|17
CASNPLLAGGRTDTQYF
TGTGCCAGCAACCCCTTACTGGCGGGGGGCCGCACAGATACGCAGTATTTT
>.|few|TRBJ1-3|TRBV2|14
CASHGGRVGDTIYF
TGTGCCAGCCATGGAGGGAGAGTTGGGGACACCATATATTTT
>TRBD1|.|TRBJ1-2|TRBV5-8|14
CASSGGQFNYGYTF
TGTGCCAGCAGCGGGGGACAGTTTAACTATGGCTACACCTTC
>.|.|TRBJ1-1|TRBV11-3|13
CASSLGRNTEAFF
TGTGCCAGCAGCTTAGGTCGGAACACTGAAGCTTTCTTT
>TRBD2|.|TRBJ2-3|TRBV4-1|17
CASSQISGRSSTDTQYF
TGCGCCAGCAGCCAGATTAGCGGGAGGAGTAGCACAGATACGCAGTATTTT
>.|.|TRBJ2-7|TRBV11-2|13
CASSLEVGGEQYF
TGTGCCAGCAGCTTAGAGGTCGGAGGCGAGCAGTACTTC
>.|.|TRBJ1-3|TRBV7-2|15
CASSLGQGLGNTIYF
TGTGCCAGCAGCTTAGGCCAGGGGCTAGGAAACACCATATATTTT
>.|.|TRBJ1-2|TRBV6-1|13
CASSEGRVYGYTF
TGTGCCAGCAGTGAAGGGAGGGTCTATGGCTACACCTTC
>.|.|TRBJ1-2|TRBV28|12
CASSNWQGGYTF
TGTGCCAGCAGTAACTGGCAGGGTGGCTACACCTTC